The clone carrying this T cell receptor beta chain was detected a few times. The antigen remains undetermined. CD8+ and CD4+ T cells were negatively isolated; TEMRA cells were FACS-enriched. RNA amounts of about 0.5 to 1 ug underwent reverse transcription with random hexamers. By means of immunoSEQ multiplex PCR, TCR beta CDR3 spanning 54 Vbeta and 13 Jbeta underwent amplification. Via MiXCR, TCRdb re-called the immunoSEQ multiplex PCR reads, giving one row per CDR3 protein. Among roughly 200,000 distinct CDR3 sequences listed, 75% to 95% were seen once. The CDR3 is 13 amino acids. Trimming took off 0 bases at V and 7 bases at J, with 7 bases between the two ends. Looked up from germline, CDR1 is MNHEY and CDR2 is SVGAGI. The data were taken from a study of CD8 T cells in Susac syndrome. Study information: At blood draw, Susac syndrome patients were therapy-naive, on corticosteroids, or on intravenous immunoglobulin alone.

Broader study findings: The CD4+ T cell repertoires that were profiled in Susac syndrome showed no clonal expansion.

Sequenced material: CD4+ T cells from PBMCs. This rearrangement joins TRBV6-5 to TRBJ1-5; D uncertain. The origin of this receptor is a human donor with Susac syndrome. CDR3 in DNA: TGTGCCAGCAGTTACTCGTTGGTCCAGCCCCAGCATTTT. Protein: CASSYSLVQPQHF.